One sample yielded the 17 T cell receptor beta chains listed below, sequenced in a study of cytomegalovirus exposure and HLA in healthy donors. PCR amplification relied on 60 Vbeta primers (plus 13 Jbeta primers). The method was immunoSEQ multiplex PCR; TCRdb's version includes in-frame clones alone and lacks a portion of them. The data hold tens of thousands of clones, with about 80% observed a single time. The sample consisted of PBMCs. The receptors shown here come from a man aged 25 to 40 in good health and CMV-seronegative.

The chain uses TRBV7-8 and TRBJ2-7, with 14 positions matching TRBD2. Trimming at V came to 2 bases and at J to 5 bases, leaving 5 bases not matched to a gene. The CDR3 is made up of 16 amino acids. Per the germline V gene, CDR1 is SGHVS and CDR2 is FQNEAQ. The CDR3 sequence is CASSLLLGLAGDEQYF. CDR3 nucleotides: TGTGCCAGCAGCTTACTCTTGGGACTAGCGGGAGACGAGCAGTACTTC.

J is TRBJ1-1 and V is TRBV28, with 10 bases that match TRBD1. Germline values: CDR1 MDHEN, CDR2 SYDVKM. J gave up 2 bases and V 6 bases, and 9 bases lay outside the gene matches. The CDR3 runs 16 residues. The CDR3 reads CASSQVGTGANTEAFF. Written as DNA, the CDR3 is TGTGCCAGCAGCCAAGTAGGGACAGGGGCTAACACTGAAGCTTTCTTT.

CDR3 nucleotide sequence: TGTGCCAGCAGTGCCGGGACGAGGGGGTCACCCCTCCACTTT. It yields the protein CASSAGTRGSPLHF. The rearrangement links TRBV25-1 to TRBJ1-6, with D possibly TRBD1 on 6 matching bases. Germline assignment: CDR1 MGHDK and CDR2 SYGVNS. With 4 bases removed from V and 10 bases from J, the gap between germline ends came to 14 bases. The length of the CDR3 is 14 residues.

The chain uses TRBV10-3 and TRBJ2-5, with TRBD1 identical over 9 bases. The CDR3 length is 14 residues. The J segment lost 5 bases and the V segment lost 4 bases, leaving 5 bases of the junction unmatched. Per the germline V gene, CDR1 is ENHRY and CDR2 is SYGVKD. The CDR3 here is CAISGDRGLETQYF. DNA of the CDR3: TGTGCCATCAGTGGAGACAGGGGGTTGGAGACCCAGTACTTC.

This clone was counted only a few times. The same CDR3 also results from other DNA sequences found in this sample. The rearrangement links TRBV5-1 to TRBJ1-5, with 9 bases lining up with TRBD1. Germline V lookup: CDR1 SGHRS, CDR2 YFSETQ. With 4 bases clipped from V and 1 base from J, the junction kept 3 bases outside the gene matches. The CDR3 runs to 15 residues. CDR3 loop: CASSLDRGSNQPQHF. The CDR3 DNA is TGCGCCAGCAGCCTGGACAGGGGAAGCAATCAGCCCCAGCATTTT.

This clone appeared once. The gene calls are TRBV6-4 and TRBJ2-7; the D gene is possibly TRBD1 (5 bases). The CDR3 covers 13 residues. The V end was cut by 6 bases, the J end by 5 bases, with 14 bases between. The germline gives CDR1 MRHNA, CDR2 SNTAGT. The CDR3: CASSLERGDEQYF. The CDR3 nucleotides read TGTGCCAGCAGCCTTGAAAGGGGCGACGAGCAGTACTTC.

This clone appeared a few times. The chain links TRBV6-1 to TRBJ2-7; 7 positions agree with TRBD1. The junction had 10 bases not matched to a gene; V was cut back by 4 bases and J by 4 bases. This CDR3 spans 15 amino acids. Germline CDR1 MNHNS, CDR2 SASEGT. The CDR3 DNA follows: TGTGCCAGCAGTGCCCGAGCGGACAGGCTATACGAGCAGTACTTC. Protein: CASSARADRLYEQYF.

The chain carries TRBV5-4 and TRBJ1-1, with D uncertain. The germline V and J ends were trimmed by 4 bases and 1 base, with 11 bases remaining between them. Germline V gene lookup returns CDR1 SGHNT and CDR2 YYREEE (reference sequence). The CDR3 covers 14 residues. The CDR3 spells CASSQTTENTEAFF. CDR3 DNA sequence: TGTGCCAGCAGCCAGACAACAGAGAACACTGAAGCTTTCTTT.

The chain is built from TRBV30 and TRBJ1-5; D perhaps matches TRBD1 (5 bases). Deletions cut 0 bases from V and 6 bases from J, with 15 bases between. The CDR3 contains 15 residues. Germline assignment: CDR1 GTSNPN and CDR2 SVGIG (reference sequence). CDR3 protein: CAWSVPGGVGQPQHF. CDR3 DNA: TGTGCCTGGAGTGTACCGGGGGGGGTCGGTCAGCCCCAGCATTTT.

J is TRBJ1-1 and V is TRBV18; unclear D gene. The CDR3 contains 14 residues. V was shortened by 5 bases and J by 1 base, with 11 bases between the two germline ends. Germline V gene data show CDR1 as KGHSH and CDR2 as LQKENI. The CDR3 spells CASSSSGANTEAFF. CDR3 DNA: TGTGCCAGCTCATCTTCCGGAGCGAACACTGAAGCTTTCTTT.

The rearrangement links TRBV19 to TRBJ2-3; 12 bases map to TRBD2. Germline CDR1 is LNHDA and CDR2 is SQIVND (reference sequence). Germline trimming cut 7 bases from V and 2 bases from J; bases unmatched to any gene: 13. The CDR3 sequence is 18 residues long. DNA for the CDR3: TGTGCCAGTACCCGCCGGAGACTAGCGGGGGATTACACAGATACGCAGTATTTT. Protein product: CASTRRRLAGDYTDTQYF.

The chain recombines TRBV7-6 with TRBJ2-2; 13 nucleotides align to TRBD2. Trimming at V came to 5 bases and at J to 6 bases, leaving 15 bases not matched to a gene. The CDR3 runs 19 residues. The germline V gene has CDR1 SGHVS and CDR2 FNYEAQ. The CDR3 region has the DNA TGTGCCAGCAGCCCAGTTACAGCTGGACTAGCGGGAGATGCCGGGGAGCTGTTTTTT. Its protein is CASSPVTAGLAGDAGELFF.

This CDR3 reads CASSVQTAHYSNQPQHF. DNA for the CDR3: TGTGCCAGCAGCGTCCAGACAGCACACTATAGCAATCAGCCCCAGCATTTT. The gene calls are TRBV9 and TRBJ1-5; possible D gene TRBD1, 5 bases. The CDR3 spans 17 residues. The V gene lost 2 bases and the J gene lost 0 bases, with 15 bases spanning the gap. Germline assignment: CDR1 SGDLS and CDR2 YYNGEE.

The V call is TRBV6-1, the J call TRBJ1-4; a possible D gene is TRBD1 (5 bases). This CDR3 spans 16 amino acids. V was cut by 6 bases and J by 4 bases, with 18 bases left in between. Germline V gene sequence: CDR1 MNHNS, CDR2 SASEGT. The CDR3 bases are TGTGCCAGCAGCGAAAGAACCGGGGGAGGTAATGAAAAACTGTTTTTT. Translation: CASSERTGGGNEKLFF.

The chain employs TRBV11-2 and TRBJ2-7; the D gene is possibly TRBD2 (5 bases). CDR1 and CDR2 (germline): SGHAT, FQNNGV. Between the trimmed V and J ends, which lost 5 bases and 1 base, there was a span of 15 bases. The CDR3 is made up of 15 amino acids. The CDR3 DNA follows: TGTGCCAGCAGCGCCGGGATCTCCGTTTCCTACGAGCAGTACTTC. Amino acids: CASSAGISVSYEQYF.

The rearrangement uses TRBV27 and TRBJ1-2; 10 positions agree with TRBD1. Per the germline V gene, CDR1 is MNHEY and CDR2 is SMNVEV (reference sequence). The CDR3 spans 16 residues. J gave up 7 bases and V 6 bases, and 14 bases lay outside the gene matches. CDR3 nucleotides: TGTGCCAGCAGAAAGGCCGGGACAGGGGATTTGTCTGGCTACACCTTC. This encodes CASRKAGTGDLSGYTF.

The chain joins TRBV10-1 to TRBJ2-1; the D gene is possibly TRBD1 (5 bases). The germline gives CDR1 WNHNN, CDR2 SYGVQD (reference sequence). V was trimmed by 2 bases and J by 10 bases, leaving 12 bases between them. CDR3 length: 13 residues. CDR3 amino acids: CASSERTPWEQFF. CDR3 DNA sequence: TGCGCCAGCAGTGAGAGGACACCCTGGGAGCAGTTCTTC.